Following are 27 T cell receptor beta chains from one sample sequenced in a study of blood T cell repertoires in COVID-19. Some clones are missing from TCRdb's copy, which holds only in-frame ones; the method was immunoSEQ multiplex PCR. This table holds some 450,000 clones, around 88% found once. The sample consisted of peripheral blood. The receptor set was obtained from a woman between 45 and 60 years old with COVID-19, enrolled during active disease.

This clone was detected a few times. V is TRBV5-5 and J is TRBJ1-1; perhaps TRBD1 as D (6 bases). The CDR3 sequence is 16 residues long. Germline V gene data show CDR1 as SGHKS and CDR2 as YYEKEE (reference sequence). The V gene lost 3 bases and the J gene lost 4 bases, with 19 bases spanning the gap. The CDR3: CASSSTNTGLRTEAFF. Written as DNA, the CDR3 is TGTGCCAGCAGCTCAACAAACACAGGGTTACGCACTGAAGCTTTCTTT.

The chain is built from TRBV13 and TRBJ1-1, with D possibly matching TRBD1 (6 bases). CDR1 and CDR2 (germline): PRHDT, FYEKMQ (reference sequence). Trimming took off 5 bases at V and 6 bases at J, with 19 bases between the two ends. The CDR3 is 15 amino acids. The CDR3 loop is CASSPTSGGPAEAFF. Here the CDR3 DNA reads TGTGCCAGCAGCCCAACCAGCGGGGGGCCGGCTGAAGCTTTCTTT.

The genes are TRBV5-5 and TRBJ1-6; TRBD1 matches at 10 bases. Trimming took 3 bases from V and 10 from J; bases not matched to a gene: 10. CDR3 length: 16 amino acids. CDR1 is SGHKS and CDR2 is YYEKEE in the germline V gene (reference sequence). The CDR3 coding sequence is TGTGCCAGCAGCTCTACCGGGACAGGGGTCAGATCACCCCTCCACTTT. It specifies CASSSTGTGVRSPLHF.

V and J are TRBV9 and TRBJ2-1; 10 nucleotides agree with TRBD2. V shed 0 bases, J shed 9 bases, and the junction held 9 bases outside the gene matches. The CDR3 is 16 residues long. CDR1 is SGDLS, CDR2 YYNGEE, per germline. The CDR3 nucleotides read TGTGCCAGCAGCGTAGTGAGGTCTAGCGGGGGTTCTGAGCAGTTCTTC. Amino acids: CASSVVRSSGGSEQFF. The full variable domain, completed using reference TRBV9 and TRBJ2-1, is DSGVTQTPKHLITATGQRVTLRCSPRSGDLSVYWYQQSLDQGLQFLIQYYNGEERAKGNILERFSAQQFPDLHSELNLSSLELGDSALYFCASSVVRSSGGSEQFFGPGTRLTVL.

The chain links TRBV10-3 to TRBJ2-1; a weak D match, TRBD2 (6 bases). Trimming removed 0 bases from V and 0 bases from J, with 12 bases in between. Germline V gene data show CDR1 as ENHRY and CDR2 as SYGVKD. CDR3 length equals 17 residues. Here the CDR3 reads CAISESGTSSSYNEQFF. The CDR3 DNA reads TGTGCCATCAGTGAGTCGGGGACTTCCAGCTCCTACAATGAGCAGTTCTTC.

The sample holds a few counts of this clone. The chain carries TRBV4-1 and TRBJ1-6; D gene uncertain. Trimming removed 0 bases at V and 0 bases at J, with 9 bases between. This CDR3 is 17 amino acids long. Germline CDR1 and CDR2: MGHRA and YSYEKL. CDR3 sequence reads: CASSQDPRSSYNSPLHF. CDR3 in DNA: TGCGCCAGCAGCCAAGATCCGCGGAGCTCCTATAATTCACCCCTCCACTTT.

The rearrangement joins TRBV23-1 to TRBJ2-4; tentative D call: TRBD2 (5 bases). TRBV23-1 is classed as an ORF, of uncertain function. The ends were cut back, 0 bases at V and 7 bases at J, with 19 bases in the middle. The CDR3 covers 17 residues. The CDR3 DNA reads TGCGCCAGCAGTCAATCTGTATCGCGGCCTAGCCCTAACATTCAGTACTTC. This codes for CASSQSVSRPSPNIQYF.

This chain joins TRBV9 and TRBJ1-4; 7 nucleotides align to TRBD1. CDR1 is SGDLS, CDR2 YYNGEE, per germline. V shed 4 bases and J 7 bases; nucleotides not matched to a gene: 19. This CDR3 has 18 residues. The CDR3 loop reads CASSLEGQGDAAVEKLFF. The CDR3 region has the DNA TGTGCCAGCAGCTTAGAGGGGCAGGGGGATGCCGCTGTTGAAAAACTGTTTTTT.

J is TRBJ1-2 and V is TRBV30; D ambiguous. CDR3 size: 13 residues. The germline CDR1 and CDR2 sequences are GTSNPN and SVGIG (reference sequence). V was trimmed by 2 bases and J by 6 bases, leaving 13 bases between them. The CDR3 loop reads CAWSLSLGDGYTF. The CDR3 DNA is TGTGCCTGGAGTTTGTCTTTGGGAGATGGCTACACCTTC.

This sequence joins TRBV5-6 and TRBJ2-5; 7 nucleotides match TRBD1. The CDR3 is 15 amino acids. With V trimmed by 0 bases and J by 1 base, 3 bases remained unmatched. CDR1 SGHDT and CDR2 YYEEEE come from the germline V gene. The DNA for the CDR3 is TGTGCCAGCAGCTTGGTCGACAGGGCCCAAGAGACCCAGTACTTC. Protein product: CASSLVDRAQETQYF.

This chain uses TRBV18 with TRBJ2-7; D unresolved. The V gene's germline CDR1 is KGHSH and CDR2 LQKENI. V shed 2 bases and J shed 0 bases, with 11 bases lying between them. The CDR3 is made up of 15 amino acids. DNA for the CDR3: TGTGCCAGCTCACCAACCAGGTCCAGCTCCTACGAGCAGTACTTC. Translation gives CASSPTRSSSYEQYF.

The CDR3, as DNA: TGCAGCGTTCGTAGACCGGGTCCGGACTATGGCTACACCTTC. This sequence encodes CSVRRPGPDYGYTF. The rearrangement links TRBV29-1 to TRBJ1-2, with unresolved D. Germline V gene sequence: CDR1 SQVTM, CDR2 ANQGSEA. This CDR3 is 14 amino acids long. Trimming took 5 bases from V and 3 from J, leaving 16 bases between them.

The chain recombines TRBV27 with TRBJ1-2; D remains unclear. This CDR3 has 13 amino acids. Germline V lookup: CDR1 MNHEY, CDR2 SMNVEV (reference sequence). V was pared by 6 bases and J by 2 bases, with 10 bases between. The CDR3 DNA is TGTGCCAGCAGCCTTACAGTGAACTATGGCTACACCTTC. Its protein is CASSLTVNYGYTF.

The genes are TRBV27 and TRBJ1-4; TRBD1 might be the D (5 bases). The CDR3 contains 14 residues. Between the trimmed V and J ends, which lost 7 bases and 3 bases, there was a span of 12 bases. Germline CDR1 MNHEY, CDR2 SMNVEV (reference sequence). CDR3 DNA sequence: TGTGCCAGCAAGGGTACAGGACCTAATGAAAAACTGTTTTTT. Its protein is CASKGTGPNEKLFF.

The V call is TRBV27, the J call TRBJ1-2, with D maybe TRBD1 (5 bases). The CDR3 contains 13 residues. The ends were cut back, 6 bases at V and 5 bases at J, with 13 bases in the middle. In germline, CDR1 is MNHEY, CDR2 SMNVEV (reference sequence). Written as DNA, the CDR3 is TGTGCCAGCAGAGACCAGGGTTTTTATGGCTACACCTTC. Translating gives CASRDQGFYGYTF.

This chain links TRBV6-2 or TRBV6-3 with TRBJ1-2; D is unresolved. The V gene's germline CDR1 is MNHEY and CDR2 SVGEGT. The CDR3 extends over 13 amino acids. Trimming removed 2 bases from V and 4 bases from J, with 8 bases in between. Here the CDR3 reads CASSYMSIYGYTF. For the CDR3, the DNA is TGTGCCAGCAGTTACATGTCAATCTATGGCTACACCTTC.

This chain joins TRBV12-3 or TRBV12-4 and TRBJ2-6, with D unresolved. Trimming took off 4 bases at V and 2 bases at J, with 3 bases between the two ends. The CDR3 runs to 13 residues. The CDR3 is CASSYTGANVLTF. CDR3 nucleotide sequence: TGTGCCAGCAGTTATACTGGGGCCAACGTCCTGACTTTC.

The chain carries TRBV7-2 and TRBJ2-2, with 7 positions matching TRBD2. Unmatched junction bases numbered 6, after V lost 1 base and J lost 4 bases. This CDR3 region has 16 residues. The germline V gene encodes CDR1 SGHTA and CDR2 FQGNSA. DNA of the CDR3: TGTGCCAGCAGCTTAGAAGCGGGGTCGGCCACCGGGGAGCTGTTTTTT. It is translated as CASSLEAGSATGELFF. Complete variable domain (other parts from reference TRBV7-2 and TRBJ2-2): GAGVSQSPSNKVTEKGKDVELRCDPISGHTALYWYRQSLGQGLEFLIYFQGNSAPDKSGLPSDRFSAERTGGSVSTLTIQRTQQEDSAVYLCASSLEAGSATGELFFGEGSRLTVL.

In this sample, this clone turned up a few times. The chain carries TRBV5-1 and TRBJ1-1; D may be TRBD1 (6 bases). CDR3 length: 12 amino acids. Germline V gene lookup returns CDR1 SGHRS and CDR2 YFSETQ. Trimming pared 4 bases from V and 6 bases from J, leaving 10 bases between. For the CDR3, the DNA is TGCGCCAGCAGCCCGGACAGTTCTGAAGCTTTCTTT. Translating it yields CASSPDSSEAFF.

In regard to this clone: Within the sample, other DNA sequences also encode this same CDR3. The chain recombines TRBV30 with TRBJ1-3, with D unclear. This CDR3 contains 13 residues. Trimming shortened V by 1 base and J by 0 bases, and 4 bases separated the two germline ends. The V gene's germline CDR1 is GTSNPN and CDR2 SVGIG (reference sequence). The CDR3 loop is CAWSAYSGNTIYF. CDR3 sequence (DNA): TGTGCCTGGAGTGCGTACTCTGGAAACACCATATATTTT.

The V call is TRBV9, the J call TRBJ1-4; 7 bases align to TRBD1. CDR1 and CDR2 (germline): SGDLS, YYNGEE. CDR3 length: 15 amino acids. The V gene end was trimmed by 1 base and the J gene end by 5 bases; junction bases not matched to a gene: 5. The CDR3 coding sequence is TGTGCCAGCAGCGTATTGGCAGGGGGAAATGAAAAACTGTTTTTT. It encodes CASSVLAGGNEKLFF. Variable domain in full (rest from reference TRBV9 and TRBJ1-4): DSGVTQTPKHLITATGQRVTLRCSPRSGDLSVYWYQQSLDQGLQFLIQYYNGEERAKGNILERFSAQQFPDLHSELNLSSLELGDSALYFCASSVLAGGNEKLFFGSGTQLSVL.

The CDR3 protein is CASSPLAQGNSGANVLTF. In nucleotides, the CDR3 is TGTGCCAGCAGCCCCCTCGCCCAGGGGAACTCTGGGGCCAACGTCCTGACTTTC. The V gene is TRBV7-6, the J gene TRBJ2-6; D may be TRBD1 (6 bases). Trimming took off 5 bases at V and 0 bases at J, with 17 bases between the two ends. In germline, CDR1 is SGHVS, CDR2 FNYEAQ. This CDR3 spans 18 amino acids. Full variable domain (outside the CDR3, taken from reference TRBV7-6 and TRBJ2-6): GAGVSQSPRYKVTKRGQDVALRCDPISGHVSLYWYRQALGQGPEFLTYFNYEAQQDKSGLPNDRFSAERPEGSISTLTIQRTEQRDSAMYRCASSPLAQGNSGANVLTFGAGSRLTVL.

Concerning this clone: Additional DNA sequences in this sample encode the identical CDR3. CDR3 nucleotides: TGTGCCAGCTCACCCGGGGGCAATGAGCAGTTCTTC. This codes for CASSPGGNEQFF. This rearrangement joins TRBV18 to TRBJ2-1; D is perhaps TRBD2 (6 bases). V lost 3 bases to trimming and J lost 6 bases, with 6 bases between them. The CDR3 is 12 residues long. Germline CDR1 reads KGHSH; CDR2 reads LQKENI.

The rearrangement joins TRBV9 to TRBJ1-5; 9 nucleotides line up with TRBD1. Trimming removed 3 bases from V and 6 bases from J; junction bases left unmatched: 4. There are 14 residues in the CDR3. The germline gives CDR1 SGDLS, CDR2 YYNGEE. The CDR3 loop is CASSGGQGGQPQHF. In nucleotides, the CDR3 is TGTGCCAGCAGCGGGGGACAGGGAGGTCAGCCCCAGCATTTT.

This clone was detected only once. The chain couples TRBV7-2 to TRBJ1-2, with a possible D match to TRBD1 (5 bases). V lost 2 bases, J lost 8 bases, and 15 bases lay in between. The CDR3 totals 14 residues. Germline V gene sequence: CDR1 SGHTA, CDR2 FQGNSA. CDR3 region: CASSLTRGTRGYTF. CDR3 DNA: TGTGCCAGCAGCTTAACCCGGGGGACCAGGGGCTACACCTTC.

This clone was recorded once. The genes are TRBV11-2 and TRBJ2-6; 7 positions match TRBD2. This CDR3 is 17 amino acids long. Germline V gene data show CDR1 as SGHAT and CDR2 as FQNNGV. The V gene end was trimmed by 5 bases and the J gene end by 0 bases; junction bases not matched to a gene: 7. CDR3 in amino acids: CASSTTGGTSGANVLTF. The DNA for the CDR3 is TGTGCCAGCAGCACGACGGGGGGAACCTCTGGGGCCAACGTCCTGACTTTC.

V and J are TRBV5-6 and TRBJ1-1; TRBD1 aligns across 7 bases. Trimming took 4 bases from V and 2 from J; bases not matched to a gene: 5. The CDR3 consists of 14 residues. Germline CDR1 SGHDT, CDR2 YYEEEE. The CDR3 is CASSLGQDNTEAFF. For the CDR3, the DNA is TGTGCCAGCAGCCTCGGACAGGATAACACTGAAGCTTTCTTT.